This T cell receptor (beta chain) comes out of a study of blood T cell repertoires in COVID-19. Study-level information: Nucleic acid was either cDNA or gDNA, and it came from T cells, B-cell-depleted T cells, or PBMCs.

Original methodology: Amplified reference gene primers provided the basis for estimating nucleated cell counts. The repertoire was sequenced with immunoSEQ multiplex PCR; TCRdb's copy has only in-frame clones and lacks some. V and J calls plus clone size are reproduced from that table; the DNA served to infer D and trimming. This sample yields a few hundred thousand clones, of which about 90% are seen a single time; approximately 11% belongs to the top ten. The length of the CDR3 is 15 residues. The ends lost 0 bases at V and 0 bases at J; junction bases unmatched: 2. Germline CDR1 MGHRA, CDR2 YSYEKL.

The TCR comes from a young woman with COVID-19, enrolled during active disease. Input material: peripheral blood. The chain joins TRBV4-1 to TRBJ2-7; 7 bases match TRBD1. CDR3 coding DNA: TGCGCCAGCAGCCAAGAATGGGACAGCTCCTACGAGCAGTACTTC. It is translated as CASSQEWDSSYEQYF.